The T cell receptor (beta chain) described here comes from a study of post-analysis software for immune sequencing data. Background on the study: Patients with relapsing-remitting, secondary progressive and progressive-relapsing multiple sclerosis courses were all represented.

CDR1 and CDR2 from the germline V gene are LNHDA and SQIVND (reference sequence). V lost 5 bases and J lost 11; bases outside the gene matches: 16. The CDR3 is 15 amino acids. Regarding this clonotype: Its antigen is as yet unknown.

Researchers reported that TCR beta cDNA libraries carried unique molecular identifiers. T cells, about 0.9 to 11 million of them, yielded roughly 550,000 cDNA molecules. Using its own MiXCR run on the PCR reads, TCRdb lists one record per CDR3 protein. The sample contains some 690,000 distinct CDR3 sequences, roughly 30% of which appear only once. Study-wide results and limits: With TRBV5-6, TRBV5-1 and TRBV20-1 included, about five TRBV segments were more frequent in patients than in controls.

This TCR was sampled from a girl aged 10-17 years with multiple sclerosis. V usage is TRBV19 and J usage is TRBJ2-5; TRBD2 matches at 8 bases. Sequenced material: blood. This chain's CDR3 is CASSPSGGMDNEQYF. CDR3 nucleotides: TGTGCCAGTAGTCCTTCGGGAGGGATGGACAATGAGCAGTACTTC.